This passage covers 18 T cell receptor beta chains from one sample sequenced in a study of blood T cell repertoires in COVID-19 (TCRdb year 2020). The method behind the library was the immunoSEQ multiplex PCR assay. This immuneACCESS table, as held by TCRdb, lists in-frame sequences with V and J called but not all clones. Of the missing ones, under half trace to an unresolved V gene in checked studies; the others have no known cause. The sample has around 210,000 clones on record, roughly 85% of them singletons. The leading ten clones occupy roughly 5.3% of the sample. Sequences were obtained from peripheral blood. These receptors came from a man aged 50-60 years with COVID-19, enrolled during active disease.

V gene TRBV5-1 combines with J gene TRBJ2-7, with D possibly being TRBD1 (5 bases). With 0 bases removed from V and 3 bases from J, the gap between germline ends came to 13 bases. Germline CDR1 reads SGHRS; CDR2 reads YFSETQ. The CDR3 is 15 residues long. The CDR3 spells CASSLESQRGYEQYF. CDR3 nucleotide sequence: TGCGCCAGCAGCTTGGAGTCTCAAAGGGGCTACGAGCAGTACTTC.

The V gene is TRBV30, the J gene TRBJ2-5, with 12 bases lining up with TRBD2. CDR3 size: 14 residues. In germline, CDR1 is GTSNPN, CDR2 SVGIG (reference sequence). Trimming removed 4 bases from V and 4 bases from J; junction bases left unmatched: 4. CDR3 in DNA: TGTGCCTGGAAAACTAGCGGGGGGCGAGAGACCCAGTACTTC. It yields the protein CAWKTSGGRETQYF.

This rearrangement joins TRBV6-5 to TRBJ1-4; a possible D gene is TRBD1 (6 bases). The germline CDR1 and CDR2 sequences are MNHEY and SVGAGI. The CDR3 length is 15 residues. Trimming took 2 bases from V and 7 from J, leaving 14 bases between them. CDR3 in DNA: TGTGCCAGCAGTTACATTGGGGACATAGGTGAAAAACTGTTTTTT. Its protein product is CASSYIGDIGEKLFF.

The chain joins TRBV15 to TRBJ1-6; 9 bases line up with TRBD1. The V gene end was trimmed by 3 bases and the J gene end by 7 bases; junction bases not matched to a gene: 4. CDR1 and CDR2 from the germline V gene are LNHNV and YYDKDF (reference sequence). CDR3 length: 15 residues. This CDR3 is CATSSLGTGNSPLHF. For the CDR3, the DNA is TGTGCCACCAGCAGTCTCGGGACAGGGAATTCACCCCTCCACTTT.

This clone was detected only once. This chain links TRBV19 with TRBJ1-2; D might be TRBD1 (5 bases). Trimming removed 6 bases from V and 0 bases from J, with 8 bases in between. The CDR3 sequence is 13 residues long. CDR1 and CDR2 (germline): LNHDA, SQIVND (reference sequence). CDR3 sequence (DNA): TGTGCCAGTAGGTCGGGGGCTAACTATGGCTACACCTTC. It encodes CASRSGANYGYTF.

J is TRBJ2-1 and V is TRBV5-1; D is possibly TRBD2 (6 bases). V was trimmed by 0 bases and J by 4 bases, leaving 8 bases between them. Germline V lookup: CDR1 SGHRS, CDR2 YFSETQ. This CDR3 comprises 14 residues. The CDR3 DNA reads as TGCGCCAGCAGCTTGGGCGGGGAATACAATGAGCAGTTCTTC. Amino acid sequence: CASSLGGEYNEQFF. Drawing the rest from reference TRBV5-1 and TRBJ2-1, the complete variable domain is KAGVTQTPRYLIKTRGQQVTLSCSPISGHRSVSWYQQTPGQGLQFLFEYFSETQRNKGNFPGRFSGRQFSNSRSEMNVSTLELGDSALYLCASSLGGEYNEQFFGPGTRLTVL.

V and J are TRBV18 and TRBJ1-2; possible D gene TRBD1, 5 bases. Trimming took 3 bases from V and 7 from J, leaving 18 bases between them. The V gene's germline CDR1 is KGHSH and CDR2 LQKENI. The CDR3 is made up of 15 amino acids. CDR3 nucleotide sequence: TGTGCCAGCTCACCCCGGGAGACGGGGCTCCGTGGCTACACCTTC. It codes for CASSPRETGLRGYTF.

The chain has TRBV5-4 and TRBJ2-7; D call uncertain. Germline CDR1 reads SGHNT; CDR2 reads YYREEE (reference sequence). The V end was cut by 0 bases, the J end by 3 bases, with 13 bases between. CDR3 length: 15 amino acids. The chain's CDR3 is CASSLEIEVIYEQYF. CDR3 DNA: TGTGCCAGCAGCTTGGAAATAGAAGTGATCTACGAGCAGTACTTC.

The gene calls are TRBV6-1 and TRBJ1-6; D is uncertain. The CDR3 covers 15 residues. Germline-derived CDR1 and CDR2 are MNHNS and SASEGT. Trimming left V 1 base short and J 0 bases short, with 4 bases between. CDR3 sequence reads: CASSEGSSYNSPLHF. CDR3 bases: TGTGCCAGCAGTGAAGGGAGCTCCTATAATTCACCCCTCCACTTT.

The chain carries TRBV6-5 and TRBJ1-2, with a weak D call TRBD1 (5 bases). The germline V and J ends were trimmed by 7 bases and 4 bases, with 16 bases remaining between them. The germline V gene encodes CDR1 MNHEY and CDR2 SVGAGI. The CDR3 length is 14 residues. In DNA, the CDR3 is TGTGCCAGCAATCCGACGGGGGGGACCTATGGCTACACCTTC. Residues: CASNPTGGTYGYTF.

The chain links TRBV2 to TRBJ2-1; 10 positions match TRBD2. Germline V gives CDR1 SNHLY, CDR2 FYNNEI. The CDR3 runs to 15 residues. Unmatched junction bases numbered 9, after V lost 9 bases and J lost 4 bases. The CDR3 here is CASGASGGSYNEQFF. The CDR3 DNA is TGTGCCAGTGGGGCTAGCGGGGGATCTTACAATGAGCAGTTCTTC.

This chain joins TRBV7-9 and TRBJ1-1; D call uncertain. The CDR3 covers 13 residues. Trimming left V 1 base short and J 6 bases short, with 9 bases between. In germline, CDR1 is SEHNR, CDR2 FQNEAQ (reference sequence). The CDR3 DNA follows: TGTGCCAGCAGCTTAGGAGGGTACGCTGAAGCTTTCTTT. It codes for CASSLGGYAEAFF.

The J gene is TRBJ1-6, the V gene TRBV30; D gene unclear. CDR1 and CDR2 from the germline V gene are GTSNPN and SVGIG (reference sequence). The CDR3 sequence is 13 residues long. Trimming pared 2 bases from V and 10 bases from J, leaving 12 bases between. CDR3 sequence reads: CAWSPVAGSPLHF. For the CDR3, the DNA is TGTGCCTGGAGTCCCGTGGCAGGCTCACCCCTCCACTTT.

The chain employs TRBV27 and TRBJ2-7; 7 bases map to TRBD1. Germline-derived CDR1 and CDR2 are MNHEY and SMNVEV (reference sequence). The V segment lost 5 bases and the J segment 3 bases; nucleotides outside the gene matches: 7. This CDR3 has 14 amino acids. DNA for the CDR3: TGTGCCAGCAGTAATCCGGGACAGCTCTACGAGCAGTACTTC. Its protein is CASSNPGQLYEQYF.

DNA for the CDR3: TGTGCCAGCAGCGTATACGGGGGATACACCGGGGAGCTGTTTTTT. Protein: CASSVYGGYTGELFF. The chain uses TRBV9 and TRBJ2-2; possibly TRBD2 for D (6 bases). The V end was cut by 1 base, the J end by 3 bases, with 10 bases between. CDR1 and CDR2 from the germline V gene are SGDLS and YYNGEE. CDR3 length: 15 residues.

The chain couples TRBV18 to TRBJ2-7; D is undetermined. CDR1 and CDR2 (germline): KGHSH, LQKENI. This CDR3 contains 11 residues. Deletions cut 4 bases from V and 1 base from J, with 2 bases between. The CDR3 region has the DNA TGTGCCAGCTCACTATCCTACGAGCAGTACTTC. It encodes CASSLSYEQYF.

V is TRBV7-9 and J is TRBJ2-3, with unresolved D. The V and J ends lost 5 bases and 3 bases respectively, with 6 bases between them. Germline V gives CDR1 SEHNR, CDR2 FQNEAQ (reference sequence). This CDR3 has 12 residues. CDR3 loop: CASSTETDTQYF. The CDR3 nucleotides read TGTGCCAGCAGCACAGAAACAGATACGCAGTATTTT.

J is TRBJ2-5 and V is TRBV9; a weak D match, TRBD2 (6 bases). The CDR3 loop spans 14 amino acids. V gave up 0 bases and J gave up 3 bases, with 9 bases separating them. Germline lookup yields CDR1 SGDLS and CDR2 YYNGEE. The CDR3 nucleotides read TGTGCCAGCAGCGTAGCCGGAGGGAAAGAGACCCAGTACTTC. Translating gives CASSVAGGKETQYF.